A single T cell receptor (beta chain) is shown here with its context. Its target is not known. The PCR contained 60 Vbeta and 13 Jbeta primers. Some clones are missing from TCRdb's copy, which holds only in-frame ones; the method was immunoSEQ multiplex PCR. In the table there are around 270,000 clones, about 80% of which are singletons. The data stem from a study of cytomegalovirus exposure and HLA in healthy donors. Broader study findings: A missense DCLRE1C variant was associated with V- and J-gene trimming of TCR beta chains in a later analysis, and an independent cohort replicated the association.

Sequencing was done on a sample of PBMCs. This sequence originates from a girl aged 2 to 9 in good health and CMV-seronegative.

In DNA, the CDR3 is TGTGCCTGGAGTCGGGTCGGACGGGGTAATTCACCCCTCCACTTT. This encodes CAWSRVGRGNSPLHF. The genes are TRBV30 and TRBJ1-6, with no clear D. Germline CDR1 and CDR2: GTSNPN and SVGIG (reference sequence). Trimming pared 2 bases from V and 6 bases from J, leaving 14 bases between. This CDR3 comprises 15 residues.